This is a list of T cell receptor beta chains from one sample in a study of response to subunit inactivated influenza vaccine. From the RT-PCR reads, TCRdb called clonotypes with MiXCR, one entry per CDR3 protein. Here the sample spans 550,000 to 650,000 distinct CDR3 sequences, approximately 10% being singletons. This specimen was PBMCs from blood, taken on the day of vaccination. The receptor source for this set is a man aged 50 to 60 who received an inactivated influenza vaccine. Each CDR3 is given with its conserved first and last residue. D genes are given only for firm matches. Where a row states a size, it is once, few, many or the class of an expanded clone; other rows omit it.

cdr3_aa: CASREQGRKDTQYF; cdr3_nt: TGTGCCAGCAGGGAACAGGGGAGGAAAGATACGCAGTATTTT; j_call: TRBJ2-3; d_call: .; clone_size: .; v_call: TRBV6-1
cdr3_aa: CASSERNSQVTQYF; cdr3_nt: TGTGCCAGCAGTGAACGGAACTCCCAAGTGACCCAGTACTTC; j_call: TRBJ2-5; d_call: .; clone_size: .; v_call: TRBV2
cdr3_aa: CASSVEWEGRNEQFF; cdr3_nt: TGTGCCAGCAGCGTAGAGTGGGAGGGCCGAAATGAGCAGTTCTTC; j_call: TRBJ2-1; d_call: TRBD2; clone_size: few; v_call: TRBV9
cdr3_aa: CASTSSRQMNTEAFF; cdr3_nt: TGTGCCAGCACCTCTAGCCGACAGATGAACACTGAAGCTTTCTTT; j_call: TRBJ1-1; d_call: .; clone_size: few; v_call: TRBV2
cdr3_aa: CSARSSGANVLTF; cdr3_nt: TGCAGTGCCCGGAGCTCTGGGGCCAACGTCCTGACTTTC; j_call: TRBJ2-6; d_call: .; clone_size: many; v_call: TRBV20-1
cdr3_aa: CSAHGTGGGYEQYF; cdr3_nt: TGCAGTGCCCACGGGACAGGGGGAGGCTACGAGCAGTACTTC; j_call: TRBJ2-7; d_call: TRBD1; clone_size: .; v_call: TRBV20-1
cdr3_aa: CASSQEGFLYGTSKWNEQFF; cdr3_nt: TGTGCCAGCAGCCAAGAGGGATTTTTGTACGGGACTTCAAAATGGAATGAGCAGTTCTTC; j_call: TRBJ2-1; d_call: .; clone_size: few; v_call: TRBV4-2
cdr3_aa: CASSLQQTNQPQHF; cdr3_nt: TGTGCCAGCAGCTTACAACAGACGAATCAGCCCCAGCATTTT; j_call: TRBJ1-5; d_call: .; clone_size: .; v_call: TRBV7-2
cdr3_aa: CASSVTGTTYEQYF; cdr3_nt: TGCGCCAGCAGCGTAACCGGGACTACCTACGAGCAGTACTTC; j_call: TRBJ2-7; d_call: TRBD2; clone_size: .; v_call: TRBV5-1
cdr3_aa: CASSGDSFEAFF; cdr3_nt: TGCGCCAGCAGCGGGGACAGTTTCGAAGCTTTCTTT; j_call: TRBJ1-1; d_call: TRBD1; clone_size: many; v_call: TRBV5-1
cdr3_aa: CAISGGRTRTSGSGSYNEQFF; cdr3_nt: TGTGCCATCAGTGGTGGAAGGACCCGGACTAGCGGGAGTGGCTCCTACAATGAGCAGTTCTTC; j_call: TRBJ2-1; d_call: TRBD2; clone_size: few; v_call: TRBV10-3
cdr3_aa: CASRSDRAPTDTQYF; cdr3_nt: TGTGCCAGCAGGTCAGACAGGGCCCCCACAGATACGCAGTATTTT; j_call: TRBJ2-3; d_call: TRBD1; clone_size: .; v_call: TRBV11-2